The 21 T cell receptor beta chains below were found in one sample sequenced in a study of T cells after yellow fever vaccination. One entry per CDR3 protein, called by TCRdb with MiXCR from the 5' RACE reads. In the table there are tens of thousands of distinct CDR3 sequences, approximately 7.3% of which are singletons. Specimen: CD8+ T cells sorted from PBMCs, collected approximately 11 days after the first yellow fever vaccination. These TCRs come from a man aged 18 to 29 who received the YFV17D yellow fever vaccine.

The chain links TRBV6-2 or TRBV6-3 to TRBJ2-1; TRBD2 matches 9 bases. Trimming cost V 1 base and J 5 bases; bases outside gene matches: 3. CDR3 size: 15 residues. In germline, CDR1 is MNHEY, CDR2 SVGEGT. CDR3 DNA sequence: TGTGCCAGCAGTTACTATCGCGGGGGGGACAATGAGCAGTTCTTC. This codes for CASSYYRGGDNEQFF.

This clonotype appeared many times. This chain joins TRBV7-9 and TRBJ2-5; tentatively, D is TRBD2 (5 bases). CDR1 is SEHNR and CDR2 is FQNEAQ in the germline V gene (reference sequence). The CDR3 sequence is 12 residues long. V lost 4 bases and J lost 5, with 8 bases in between. The CDR3 protein is CASSSGGETQYF. For the CDR3, the DNA is TGTGCCAGCAGCTCTGGCGGGGAGACCCAGTACTTC.

This clonotype was observed many times. The chain uses TRBV4-1 and TRBJ2-1; a weak D match, TRBD2 (5 bases). Trimming removed 4 bases from V and 3 bases from J, with 13 bases in between. The CDR3 has 15 amino acids. Germline V gene sequence: CDR1 MGHRA, CDR2 YSYEKL. CDR3 region: CASSPLFGGYNEQFF. CDR3 nucleotide sequence: TGCGCCAGCAGCCCCCTCTTCGGAGGCTACAATGAGCAGTTCTTC.

This clonotype was observed at least ten times. The rearrangement links TRBV11-2 to TRBJ2-1, with D possibly being TRBD1 or TRBD2 (6 bases each). V was shortened by 1 base and J by 6 bases, with 13 bases between the two germline ends. CDR3 length: 15 amino acids. Germline V lookup: CDR1 SGHAT, CDR2 FQNNGV. The CDR3 DNA sequence: TGTGCCAGCAGCTTAGCCCAGAGGGGGGCCAATGAGCAGTTCTTC. As protein: CASSLAQRGANEQFF.

This clonotype came up many times. The chain uses TRBV4-1 and TRBJ2-1, with D uncertain. Deletions cut 1 base from V and 13 bases from J, with 17 bases between. Germline V CDR1 and CDR2: MGHRA, YSYEKL. This CDR3 has 14 amino acids. The CDR3 spells CASSQAYARVPQFF. Here the CDR3 DNA reads TGCGCCAGCAGCCAAGCATACGCGCGAGTGCCCCAGTTCTTC.

The chain couples TRBV4-3 to TRBJ2-7; D is unresolved. The CDR3 consists of 15 residues. V was trimmed by 0 bases and J by 0 bases, leaving 9 bases between them. The V gene's germline CDR1 is LGHNA and CDR2 YSLEER. The CDR3 coding sequence is TGCGCCAGCAGCCAAGAAAGTGGTAGCTCCTACGAGCAGTACTTC. Its translation: CASSQESGSSYEQYF.

This clonotype has ten or more counts. For the CDR3, the DNA is TGCGCCAGCAGCCAGGGGATGTACTACGAGCAGTACTTC. As protein: CASSQGMYYEQYF. The J gene is TRBJ2-7, the V gene TRBV4-3; D unclear. This CDR3 has 13 amino acids. Germline V CDR1 and CDR2: LGHNA, YSLEER. V lost 3 bases and J lost 3, with 9 bases in between.

The chain carries TRBV11-1 and TRBJ2-7; TRBD1 agrees at 8 bases. Trimming removed 5 bases from V and 2 bases from J; junction bases left unmatched: 8. The CDR3 is 15 residues long. Germline-derived CDR1 and CDR2 are SGHAT and FQDESV (reference sequence). Here the CDR3 DNA reads TGTGCCAGCAGCCGGTCGGGACAGGTGGCCTACGAGCAGTACTTC. It encodes CASSRSGQVAYEQYF.

This clonotype was observed at least ten times. This chain joins TRBV7-2 and TRBJ2-2; 9 nucleotides align to TRBD2. CDR1 is SGHTA and CDR2 is FQGNSA in the germline V gene. Unmatched junction bases numbered 8, after V lost 5 bases and J lost 4 bases. The CDR3 is 16 amino acids. The CDR3 here is CASSLKGAGGTGELFF. The CDR3 DNA follows: TGTGCCAGCAGCCTTAAGGGAGCGGGGGGCACCGGGGAGCTGTTTTTT.

J is TRBJ1-5 and V is TRBV27; perhaps TRBD1 as D (5 bases). The CDR3 loop spans 16 amino acids. From germline, CDR1 is MNHEY and CDR2 SMNVEV (reference sequence). V was cut by 3 bases and J by 2 bases, with 14 bases left in between. The CDR3 is CASSLLGGSGNQPQHF. DNA of the CDR3: TGTGCCAGCAGTTTGTTGGGGGGATCTGGCAATCAGCCCCAGCATTTT.

The genes are TRBV5-1 and TRBJ1-5; the match to TRBD1 covers 9 bases. Trimming removed 4 bases from V and 3 bases from J; junction bases left unmatched: 5. From germline, CDR1 is SGHRS and CDR2 YFSETQ. CDR3 length equals 15 residues. The CDR3 DNA is TGCGCCAGCAGCCGCGGGACAGGGTACAATCAGCCCCAGCATTTT. This codes for CASSRGTGYNQPQHF.

This clonotype was detected ten times or more. V gene TRBV4-1 combines with J gene TRBJ2-4; 7 bases map to TRBD2. The germline CDR1 and CDR2 sequences are MGHRA and YSYEKL. CDR3 length equals 15 residues. Trimming took 6 bases from V and 0 from J; bases not matched to a gene: 5. The CDR3 region is CASSERGEAKNIQYF. The CDR3 DNA follows: TGCGCCAGCAGTGAGCGGGGTGAAGCCAAAAACATTCAGTACTTC.

This clonotype was seen at least ten times. J is TRBJ1-1 and V is TRBV20-1; a possible D gene is TRBD1 (5 bases). Between the trimmed V and J ends, which lost 4 bases and 5 bases, there was a span of 14 bases. Germline-derived CDR1 and CDR2 are DFQATT and SNEGSKA (reference sequence). The CDR3 length is 13 residues. The DNA of the CDR3 is TGCAGTGCTAAGGGCAGGGTGGAGACTGAAGCTTTCTTT. This translates into CSAKGRVETEAFF.

This clonotype was observed at least ten times. The chain links TRBV4-3 to TRBJ2-3; no firm D call. The CDR3 contains 15 residues. With 3 bases removed from V and 0 bases from J, the gap between germline ends came to 10 bases. CDR1 and CDR2 (germline): LGHNA, YSLEER. The CDR3 DNA sequence: TGCGCCAGCAGCCAGGGTTCTGCGAGCACAGATACGCAGTATTTT. Its translation is CASSQGSASTDTQYF.

This clonotype has at least ten counts. The chain is built from TRBV12-3 or TRBV12-4 and TRBJ2-6, with D unclear. The CDR3 sequence is 19 residues long. V was shortened by 0 bases and J by 0 bases, with 15 bases between the two germline ends. The CDR3 here is CASSLALKRRISGANVLTF. The CDR3 DNA reads TGTGCCAGCAGTTTAGCGCTAAAAAGACGAATCTCTGGGGCCAACGTCCTGACTTTC.

This chain connects TRBV4-1 to TRBJ2-2; 8 bases are a match to TRBD2. V lost 1 base, J lost 5 bases, and 9 bases stayed unmatched. Germline CDR1 is MGHRA and CDR2 is YSYEKL. The CDR3 covers 17 residues. CDR3 coding DNA: TGCGCCAGCAGCCAAGCTGACGGGCTAGCGGGTACCGGGGAGCTGTTTTTT. Amino acid sequence: CASSQADGLAGTGELFF.

This clonotype has ten or more counts. V is TRBV4-3 and J is TRBJ2-5; 9 positions match TRBD2. Germline V gives CDR1 LGHNA, CDR2 YSLEER. V lost 3 bases, J lost 4 bases, and 12 bases stayed unmatched. CDR3 size: 17 residues. The CDR3 loop is CASSHLNEAGGVETQYF. DNA for the CDR3: TGCGCCAGCAGCCACCTCAACGAAGCGGGGGGAGTAGAGACCCAGTACTTC.

V usage is TRBV7-2 and J usage is TRBJ1-6; D gene unclear. CDR3 length equals 16 residues. The germline V gene encodes CDR1 SGHTA and CDR2 FQGNSA. V gave up 2 bases and J gave up 9 bases, with 17 bases separating them. CDR3 region: CASSLSSIGMTSPLHF. The CDR3 nucleotides are TGTGCCAGCAGCTTATCCTCGATAGGGATGACTTCACCCCTCCACTTT.

This clonotype turned up a few times. The chain carries TRBV2 and TRBJ1-1; D gene ambiguous. The CDR3 sequence is 11 residues long. Trimming shortened V by 10 bases and J by 7 bases, and 13 bases separated the two germline ends. In germline, CDR1 is SNHLY, CDR2 FYNNEI. CDR3 sequence: CATSVFGEAFF. The CDR3 coding sequence is TGTGCCACCTCGGTTTTCGGTGAAGCTTTCTTT. The whole variable domain, remainder taken from reference TRBV2 and TRBJ1-1, is EPEVTQTPSHQVTQMGQEVILRCVPISNHLYFYWYRQILGQKVEFLVSFYNNEISEKSEIFDDQFSVERPDGSNFTLKIRSTKLEDSAMYFCATSVFGEAFFGQGTRLTVV.

The chain couples TRBV12-3 or TRBV12-4 to TRBJ2-3; no reliable D call. V was trimmed by 11 bases and J by 1 base, leaving 16 bases between them. The CDR3 is 14 residues long. The CDR3 coding sequence is TGTGCCCTTACATGGGTAATGGGCACAGATACGCAGTATTTT. Its translation: CALTWVMGTDTQYF.

In this sample, this clonotype turned up a few times. The rearrangement uses TRBV12-3 or TRBV12-4 and TRBJ2-1; 8 bases align to TRBD1. This CDR3 contains 15 residues. V lost 6 bases to trimming and J lost 3 bases; unmatched junction nucleotides: 7. The chain's CDR3 is CASSSLGQGYNEQFF. CDR3 sequence (DNA): TGTGCCAGCAGCTCCCTCGGACAGGGCTACAATGAGCAGTTCTTC.